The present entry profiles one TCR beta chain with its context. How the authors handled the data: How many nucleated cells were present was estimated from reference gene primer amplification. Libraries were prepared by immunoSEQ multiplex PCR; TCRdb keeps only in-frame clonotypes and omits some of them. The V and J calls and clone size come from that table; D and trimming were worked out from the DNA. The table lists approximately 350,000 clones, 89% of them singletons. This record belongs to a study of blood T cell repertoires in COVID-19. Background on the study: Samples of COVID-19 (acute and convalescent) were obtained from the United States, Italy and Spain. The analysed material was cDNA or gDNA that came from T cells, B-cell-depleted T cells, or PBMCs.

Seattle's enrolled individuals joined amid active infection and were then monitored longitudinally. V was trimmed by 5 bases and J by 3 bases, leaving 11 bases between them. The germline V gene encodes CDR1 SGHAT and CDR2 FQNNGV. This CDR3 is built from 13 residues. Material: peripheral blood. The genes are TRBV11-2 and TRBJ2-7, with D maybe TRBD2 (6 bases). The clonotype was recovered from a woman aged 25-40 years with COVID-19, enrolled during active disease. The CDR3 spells CASSRVGGYEQYF. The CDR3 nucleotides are TGTGCCAGCAGCCGGGTGGGGGGCTACGAGCAGTACTTC.